This TCR beta chain was sequenced during a study of T cells expressing NK-cell markers. TCRdb reanalyzed the 5' RACE reads, giving one entry per CDR3 protein sequence and no DNA. The table gives about 550,000 distinct CDR3 sequences; the top ten clones make up roughly 3.6% of it. Input material: blood T cells: a sorted CD56 or NKG2C T cell subset, CD4+ or CD8+ T cells, or bulk PBMC T cells (not recorded which). The receptor was isolated from a man younger than 30 in good health.

The chain's CDR3 is CSARGRSSGRADTGELFF. The chain links TRBV20-1 to TRBJ2-2; as DNA is missing, the TRBD2 call by TCRdb cannot be tested. Germline loops: CDR1 DFQATT, CDR2 SNEGSKA (reference sequence). The CDR3 is 18 residues long.